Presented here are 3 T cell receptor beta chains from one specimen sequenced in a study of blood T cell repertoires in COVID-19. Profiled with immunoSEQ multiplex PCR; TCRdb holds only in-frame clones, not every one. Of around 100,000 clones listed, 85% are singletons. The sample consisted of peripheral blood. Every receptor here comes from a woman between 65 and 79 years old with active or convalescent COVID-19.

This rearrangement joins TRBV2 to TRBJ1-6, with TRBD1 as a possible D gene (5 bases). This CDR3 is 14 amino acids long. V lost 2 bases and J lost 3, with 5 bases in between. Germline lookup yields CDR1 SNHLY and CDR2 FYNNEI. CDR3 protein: CASSERGYNSPLHF. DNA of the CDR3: TGTGCCAGCAGTGAAAGGGGCTATAATTCACCCCTCCACTTT.

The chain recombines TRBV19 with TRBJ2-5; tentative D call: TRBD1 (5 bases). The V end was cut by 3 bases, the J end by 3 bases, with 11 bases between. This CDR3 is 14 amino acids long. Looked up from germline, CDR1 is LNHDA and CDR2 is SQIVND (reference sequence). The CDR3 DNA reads TGTGCCAGTAGTATTACGTGGGGCGAAGAGACCCAGTACTTC. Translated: CASSITWGEETQYF. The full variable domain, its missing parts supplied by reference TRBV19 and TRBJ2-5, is DGGITQSPKYLFRKEGQNVTLSCEQNLNHDAMYWYRQDPGQGLRLIYYSQIVNDFQKGDIAEGYSVSREKKESFPLTVTSAQKNPTAFYLCASSITWGEETQYFGPGTRLLVL.

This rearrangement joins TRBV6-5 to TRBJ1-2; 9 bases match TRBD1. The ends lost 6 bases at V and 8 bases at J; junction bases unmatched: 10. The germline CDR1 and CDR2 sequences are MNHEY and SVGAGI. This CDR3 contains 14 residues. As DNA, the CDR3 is TGTGCCAGCAGACAAAACCGGGACAGGGACGGCTACACCTTC. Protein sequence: CASRQNRDRDGYTF.